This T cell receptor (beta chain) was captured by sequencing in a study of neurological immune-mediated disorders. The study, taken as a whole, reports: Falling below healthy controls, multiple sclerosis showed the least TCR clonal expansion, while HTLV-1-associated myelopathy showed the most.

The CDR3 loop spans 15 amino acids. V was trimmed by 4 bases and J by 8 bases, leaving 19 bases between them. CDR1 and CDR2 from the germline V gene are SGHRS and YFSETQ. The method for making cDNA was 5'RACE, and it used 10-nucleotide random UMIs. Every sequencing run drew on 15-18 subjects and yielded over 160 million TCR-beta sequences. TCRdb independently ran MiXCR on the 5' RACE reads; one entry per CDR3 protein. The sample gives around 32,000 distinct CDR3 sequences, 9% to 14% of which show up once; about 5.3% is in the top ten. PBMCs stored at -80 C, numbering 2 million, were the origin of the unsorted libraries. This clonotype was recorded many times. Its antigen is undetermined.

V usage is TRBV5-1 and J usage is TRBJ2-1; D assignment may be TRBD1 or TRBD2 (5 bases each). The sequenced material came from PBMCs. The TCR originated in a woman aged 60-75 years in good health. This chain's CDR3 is CASSIRFEGRYEQFF. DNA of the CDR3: TGCGCCAGCAGCATCCGGTTCGAGGGGCGCTATGAGCAGTTCTTC.